The clone carrying this T cell receptor beta chain was seen ten or more times. Its antigen is not identified. This entry belongs to a study of regulatory T cells in long-lasting Graves disease. The time point was: newly diagnosed GD, antithyroid drugs for less than 3 months. Following extraction of RNA from PBMCs, that RNA was used to make the TCR library. Clinicians diagnosed Graves' disease using American Thyroid Association guidelines. Building of the TCR beta libraries involved iRepertoire HTBI primers and Arm-PCR of CDR3 regions. TCRdb processed the multiplex PCR reads anew with MiXCR; each CDR3 protein has one entry. This table has about 320,000 distinct CDR3 sequences, over 15% appearing once. Study observations and caveats: Under persistent disease, TRBV28, TRBJ1-2 and TRBJ2-5 were used preferentially.

This CDR3 region has 15 residues. Deletions cut 7 bases from V and 2 bases from J, with 18 bases between. Germline lookup yields CDR1 MNHNS and CDR2 SASEGT. The sample consisted of peripheral blood mononuclear cells (PBMCs), taken at new diagnosis, from a patient treated with antithyroid drugs. The receptor was isolated from a female donor with Graves disease. This sequence joins TRBV6-1 and TRBJ2-7; the D gene is possibly TRBD2 (5 bases). CDR3 loop: CASTTQAVGTYEQYF. In DNA, the CDR3 is TGTGCCAGCACTACACAAGCGGTTGGTACCTACGAGCAGTACTTC.